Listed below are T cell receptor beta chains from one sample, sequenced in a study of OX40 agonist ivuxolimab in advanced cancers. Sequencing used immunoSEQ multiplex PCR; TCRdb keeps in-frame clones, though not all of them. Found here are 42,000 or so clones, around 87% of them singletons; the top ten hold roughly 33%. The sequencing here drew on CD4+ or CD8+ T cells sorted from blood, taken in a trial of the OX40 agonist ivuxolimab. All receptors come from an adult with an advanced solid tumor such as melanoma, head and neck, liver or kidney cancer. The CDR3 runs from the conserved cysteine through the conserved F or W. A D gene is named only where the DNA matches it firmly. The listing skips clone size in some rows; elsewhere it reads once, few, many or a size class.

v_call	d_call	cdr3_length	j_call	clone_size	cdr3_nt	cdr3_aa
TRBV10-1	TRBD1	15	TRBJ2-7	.	TGCGCCAGCACCCAAGGGGGACAGAGACTTTACGAGCAGTACTTC	CASTQGGQRLYEQYF
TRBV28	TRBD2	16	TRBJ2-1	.	TGTGCCAGCAACCCAGGTCTAGCGGGGGGACACAATGAGCAGTTCTTC	CASNPGLAGGHNEQFF
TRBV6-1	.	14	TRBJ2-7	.	TGTGCCAGCAGTGAAGCGTTCATCCCCTACGAGCAGTACTTC	CASSEAFIPYEQYF
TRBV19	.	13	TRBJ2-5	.	TGTGCCAGTAGTTTTCAGGGCCAAGAGACCCAGTACTTC	CASSFQGQETQYF
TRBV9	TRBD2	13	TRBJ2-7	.	TGTGCCAGCACCAATGGGTCTAGCGGGAGTCAGTACTTC	CASTNGSSGSQYF
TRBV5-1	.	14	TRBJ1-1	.	TGCGCCAGCAGCTTGGTGGGGGGGACGACTGAAGCTTTCTTT	CASSLVGGTTEAFF
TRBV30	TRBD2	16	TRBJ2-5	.	TGTGCCTGGATGGGGCTAGCGGGAGGTCGGCAAGAGACCCAGTACTTC	CAWMGLAGGRQETQYF
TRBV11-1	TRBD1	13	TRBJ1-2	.	TGTGCCAGCAGCCGGGACAGGGGCTATGGCTACACCTTC	CASSRDRGYGYTF
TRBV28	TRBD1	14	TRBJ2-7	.	TGTGCCAGCAGTTTAAGGGGGCAATCCTACGAGCAGTACTTC	CASSLRGQSYEQYF
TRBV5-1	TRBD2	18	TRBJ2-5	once	TGCGCCAGCAGCTTGGCTATCACGACTAGCGGGGGGGCAGAGACCCAGTACTTC	CASSLAITTSGGAETQYF
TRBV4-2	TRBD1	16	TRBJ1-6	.	TGTGCCAGCAGCCAAGTTTGGGGACAGGAAAATTCACCCCTCCACTTT	CASSQVWGQENSPLHF
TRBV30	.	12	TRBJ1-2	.	TGTGCCTGGAGTAGGGCGGTGGCTGGCTACACCTTC	CAWSRAVAGYTF
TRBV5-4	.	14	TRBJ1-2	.	TGTGCCAGCAGCTTGGACAGGGCTACCTATGGCTACACCTTC	CASSLDRATYGYTF
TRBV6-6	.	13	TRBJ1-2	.	TGTGCCAGCAGCGGATTGCAGGGACAAGGCTACACCTTC	CASSGLQGQGYTF
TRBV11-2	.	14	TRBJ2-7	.	TGTGCCAGCAGCTTAGAAATGGCCGGGGGCGAGCAGTACTTC	CASSLEMAGGEQYF
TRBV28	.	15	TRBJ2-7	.	TGTGCCAGCAGTGAGGGCCGACAGGAGCACTACGAGCAGTACTTC	CASSEGRQEHYEQYF
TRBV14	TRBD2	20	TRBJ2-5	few	TGTGCCAGCAGCCCGAGGATGGGAGCGGGAGGGCCGCAGAGGGAAGAGACCCAGTACTTC	CASSPRMGAGGPQREETQYF
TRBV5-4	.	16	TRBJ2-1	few	TGTGCCAGCAGCTTATCCGCCGGGGCTACCTACAATGAGCAGTTCTTC	CASSLSAGATYNEQFF
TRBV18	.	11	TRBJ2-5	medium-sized	TGTGCCAGCTCACCTCAAGAGACCCAGTACTTC	CASSPQETQYF
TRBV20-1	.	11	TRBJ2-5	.	TGCAGTGCTAGAGGGGGGGAGACCCAGTACTTC	CSARGGETQYF
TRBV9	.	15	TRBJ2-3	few	TGTGCCAGCAGCGTAGGTGGCAGCCCACGGGATACGCAGTATTTT	CASSVGGSPRDTQYF
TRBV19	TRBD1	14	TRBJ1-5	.	TGTGCCAGTACAGGGGGGGGCTTTTATCAGCCCCAGCATTTT	CASTGGGFYQPQHF
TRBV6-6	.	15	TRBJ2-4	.	TGTGCCAGCAGTTACTCGGAGTTAGCCAAAAACATTCAGTACTTC	CASSYSELAKNIQYF
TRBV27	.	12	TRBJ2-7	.	TGTGCCAGCAGTTTTCTGGGAGACGAGCAGTACTTC	CASSFLGDEQYF
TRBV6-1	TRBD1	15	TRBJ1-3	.	TGTGCCAGCAGTATCTACAGGGGGCCAGGAAACACCATATATTTT	CASSIYRGPGNTIYF
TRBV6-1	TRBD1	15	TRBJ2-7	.	TGTGCCAGCAGTGTCGGACAGGGGGTCTATAACGAGCAGTACTTC	CASSVGQGVYNEQYF
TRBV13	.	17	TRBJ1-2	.	TGTGCCAGCAGCTTCCATTTCCGGGGCCAGAAGTCCTATGGCTACACCTTC	CASSFHFRGQKSYGYTF
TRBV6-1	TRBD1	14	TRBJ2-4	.	TGTGCCGGCAGCCCCCGGACAGGGGTGAACATTCAGTACTTC	CAGSPRTGVNIQYF